The sequence of this T cell receptor beta chain was determined in a study of cytomegalovirus exposure and HLA in healthy donors. In the PCR, 60 Vbeta and 13 Jbeta primers were used. In the original processing: There were around 80 million unique TCR beta chains by a later count, and about 12 million of them were shared. Only in-frame clones appear in the TCRdb table, and some are missing; sequencing was by immunoSEQ multiplex PCR. The V and J calls and the clone size are those of that table, but D and trimming were determined from the DNA. The repertoire holds 75,000 to 90,000 clones, with under 80% as singletons. A note on this clone: Its ends do not fully match the called genes, so a read error is possible.

Germline CDR1 SSHAT, CDR2 FNYEAQ (reference sequence). This CDR3 is built from 13 residues. This sequence joins TRBV7-7 and TRBJ2-3; D possibly corresponds to TRBD2 (5 bases). The source material was PBMCs. This sequence was found in a man aged 25 to 45 in good health and CMV-seropositive. CDR3 residues: CASSLGTGDTQYF. CDR3 coding DNA: TGTGCTAGCAGCTTAGGCACGGGGGATACGCAGTATTTT. Full variable domain (rest looked up from reference TRBV7-7 and TRBJ2-3): GAGVSQSPRYKVTKRGQDVTLRCDPISSHATLYWYQQALGQGPEFLTYFNYEAQPDKSGLPSDRFSAERPEGSISTLTIQRTEQRDSAMYRCASSLGTGDTQYFGPGTRLTVL.